The 19 T cell receptor beta chains in this list originate from one sample, sequenced in a study of human T cells and chemical hapten exposure. Total RNA extraction was carried out from unfractionated whole blood. From the 5' RACE reads, TCRdb called clonotypes with MiXCR, one entry per CDR3 protein. Here the sample spans 81,000 or so distinct CDR3 sequences, roughly 7.7% being singletons. Source of these receptors: a male donor in good health.

The chain's CDR3 is CASISPRHKNTEAFF. CDR3 bases: TGTGCCAGCATCTCTCCGCGACACAAGAACACTGAAGCTTTCTTT. V gene TRBV6-1 combines with J gene TRBJ1-1; D remains ambiguous. The CDR3 has 15 residues. Trimming took off 7 bases at V and 1 base at J, with 16 bases between the two ends. Germline CDR1 MNHNS, CDR2 SASEGT.

This clonotype was observed a handful of times. The chain employs TRBV10-2 and TRBJ1-2; perhaps TRBD1 as D (5 bases). The germline CDR1 and CDR2 sequences are WSHSY and SAAADI. Between the trimmed V and J ends, which lost 2 bases and 0 bases, there was a span of 13 bases. The CDR3 consists of 16 residues. The CDR3, as DNA: TGCGCCAGCAGTGAGGCGCCGGGACCGGCTAACTATGGCTACACCTTC. Amino acids: CASSEAPGPANYGYTF.

This clonotype came up a few times. The genes are TRBV27 and TRBJ2-3; TRBD2 matches 7 bases. Germline V CDR1 and CDR2: MNHEY, SMNVEV (reference sequence). V trimming: 6 bases; J trimming: 8 bases; junction bases outside the gene matches: 17. This CDR3 is 16 amino acids long. This chain's CDR3 is CASSYLGRAASGTQYF. Written as DNA, the CDR3 is TGTGCCAGCAGCTACTTAGGCAGGGCAGCTAGCGGTACGCAGTATTTT.

To note about this clonotype: This sequence may be a read error, since a much larger clone differs from it by one base. The chain uses TRBV7-9 and TRBJ1-2; D gene uncertain. The CDR3 has 13 residues. CDR1 and CDR2 from the germline V gene are SEHNR and FQNEAQ (reference sequence). The CDR3 sequence is CAISPAANYGYTF. The CDR3 bases are TGTGCCATCAGCCCAGCCGCAAACTATGGCTACACCTTC.

The gene calls are TRBV5-4 and TRBJ2-5, with D perhaps being TRBD1 or TRBD2 (5 bases each). V shed 0 bases and J shed 3 bases, with 9 bases lying between them. Looked up from germline, CDR1 is SGHNT and CDR2 is YYREEE (reference sequence). The CDR3 totals 14 residues. In DNA, the CDR3 is TGTGCCAGCAGCTTGGTCCGAGGGGAAGAGACCCAGTACTTC. Translation: CASSLVRGEETQYF.

The V and J genes are TRBV4-2 and TRBJ1-1; no clear D gene. This CDR3 contains 15 residues. CDR1 is LGHNA, CDR2 YNFKEQ, per germline. The V end was cut by 0 bases, the J end by 1 base, with 9 bases between. This chain's CDR3 is CASSQDRGENTEAFF. The CDR3 nucleotides read TGTGCCAGCAGCCAAGATCGGGGAGAGAACACTGAAGCTTTCTTT.

This clonotype was detected ten times or more. V usage is TRBV29-1 and J usage is TRBJ2-3; perhaps TRBD2 as D (6 bases). Germline V lookup: CDR1 SQVTM, CDR2 ANQGSEA. The CDR3 contains 10 residues. CDR3 nucleotide sequence: TGCGCGGGGTCACAAGATACGCAGTATTTT. Amino acids: CAGSQDTQYF.

This clonotype turned up a few times. The DNA of the CDR3 is TGCAGCGTTGAATCTGGGATCCCCTTCCTAAACTATGGCTACACCTTC. Translated: CSVESGIPFLNYGYTF. J is TRBJ1-2 and V is TRBV29-1; the D is unclear. The germline V and J ends were trimmed by 2 bases and 2 bases, with 18 bases remaining between them. The length of the CDR3 is 16 residues. Germline loops: CDR1 SQVTM, CDR2 ANQGSEA.

This clonotype was observed many times. The J gene is TRBJ2-6, the V gene TRBV7-8, with 10 bases fitting TRBD1. The CDR3 consists of 17 residues. Germline V gene lookup returns CDR1 SGHVS and CDR2 FQNEAQ. Trimming at V came to 5 bases and at J to 0 bases, leaving 4 bases not matched to a gene. The CDR3: CASSPGTGASGANVLTF. The CDR3 DNA follows: TGTGCCAGCAGCCCAGGGACAGGGGCCTCTGGGGCCAACGTCCTGACTTTC.

This clonotype was counted between two and nine times. J is TRBJ2-6 and V is TRBV6-5; D gene unclear. Germline values: CDR1 MNHEY, CDR2 SVGAGI. Trimming pared 1 base from V and 1 base from J, leaving 2 bases between. The CDR3 covers 14 residues. CDR3 amino acids: CASSYYSGANVLTF. The CDR3 DNA reads as TGTGCCAGCAGTTACTATTCTGGGGCCAACGTCCTGACTTTC.

The table lists this clonotype with a few counts. The genes are TRBV3-1 and TRBJ2-3; D is undetermined. The CDR3 is made up of 13 amino acids. CDR1 and CDR2 (germline): LGHDT, YNNKEL (reference sequence). Between the trimmed V and J ends, which lost 2 bases and 2 bases, there was a span of 5 bases. The chain's CDR3 is CASSQWNTDTQYF. CDR3 coding DNA: TGTGCCAGCAGCCAATGGAACACAGATACGCAGTATTTT.

This clonotype was picked up many times. The chain combines TRBV11-2 with TRBJ1-5; the D gene is possibly TRBD1 (5 bases). V was clipped by 2 bases and J by 6 bases, with 11 bases between them. The germline V gene has CDR1 SGHAT and CDR2 FQNNGV. The CDR3 sequence is 14 residues long. As DNA, the CDR3 is TGTGCCAGCAGCTTAACCGGGGACGGTCAGCCCCAGCATTTT. It specifies CASSLTGDGQPQHF.

This clonotype was counted many times. The CDR3: CASSFRLAGGSGADTQYF. In nucleotides, the CDR3 is TGTGCCAGCAGTTTCCGACTAGCGGGGGGGAGCGGCGCAGATACGCAGTATTTT. The V call is TRBV12-3 or TRBV12-4, the J call TRBJ2-3, with 14 nucleotides matching TRBD2. V was clipped by 3 bases and J by 4 bases; unmatched bases: 9. The CDR3 is 18 residues long.

This clonotype was picked up many times. This chain uses TRBV20-1 with TRBJ2-3, with TRBD1 as a possible D gene (6 bases). Trimming stripped 2 bases from V and 2 bases from J, with 11 bases between. The CDR3 loop spans 14 amino acids. The germline V gene has CDR1 DFQATT and CDR2 SNEGSKA (reference sequence). The CDR3 bases are TGCAGTGCTAGACAGGGGCCAGTCACAGATACGCAGTATTTT. Translating gives CSARQGPVTDTQYF.

The chain combines TRBV11-2 with TRBJ1-6, with 7 bases fitting TRBD1. Germline CDR1 is SGHAT and CDR2 is FQNNGV. V lost 4 bases and J lost 8; bases outside the gene matches: 5. This CDR3 contains 14 residues. The CDR3 DNA is TGTGCCAGCAGCTCCCTCGGGACAGATTCACCCCTCCACTTT. Amino acids: CASSSLGTDSPLHF.

For this clonotype: This may stem from a read error, because a much larger clone lies one nucleotide away. The rearrangement uses TRBV20-1 and TRBJ1-4; D is ambiguous. Germline V gene data show CDR1 as DFQATT and CDR2 as SNEGSKA (reference sequence). V was clipped by 1 base and J by 5 bases, with 11 bases between them. The CDR3 covers 14 residues. The CDR3, as DNA: TGCAGTGCTAGAGGGCAGGCGGGCAATGAAAAACTGTTTTTT. Its protein product is CSARGQAGNEKLFF.

This clonotype appeared many times. The CDR3 spells CASSPGTSGDEQYF. The CDR3 coding sequence is TGTGCCAGCTCCCCCGGGACTAGCGGTGATGAGCAGTACTTC. The chain combines TRBV18 with TRBJ2-7; TRBD2 matches at 11 bases. V dropped 6 bases and J dropped 7; count of bases not matched to a gene: 8. Germline assignment: CDR1 KGHSH and CDR2 LQKENI. This CDR3 has 14 amino acids.

In its sample, this clonotype was seen a few times. This sequence joins TRBV5-6 and TRBJ2-1; the D is unclear. With 4 bases removed from V and 12 bases from J, the gap between germline ends came to 14 bases. Germline CDR1 and CDR2: SGHDT and YYEEEE. The CDR3 runs to 12 residues. Written as DNA, the CDR3 is TGTGCCAGCAGCCTTCGCGGCAGGTGGCAGTTCTTC. Residues: CASSLRGRWQFF.

This clonotype came up many times. V and J are TRBV7-9 and TRBJ1-1; a weak D match, TRBD1 (6 bases). Germline values: CDR1 SEHNR, CDR2 FQNEAQ (reference sequence). CDR3 length equals 19 residues. The ends were cut back, 2 bases at V and 5 bases at J, with 27 bases in the middle. CDR3 sequence (DNA): TGTGCCAGCAGCTTATCTGATGGGGGAAAGAGAGGGGGGGTGACTGAAGCTTTCTTT. It translates to CASSLSDGGKRGGVTEAFF.